The 32 T cell receptor beta chains listed next were all sequenced from one sample in a study of PD-1 blockade in classical Hodgkin lymphoma. As to time point: newly diagnosed, previously untreated cHL patient sample. Isolation of CD4+ T cells from thawed PBMCs was performed by magnetic negative selection. TCRdb's copy holds only in-frame clones and misses some; the assay was immunoSEQ multiplex PCR. Of some 3,300 clones listed, 65% to 85% are singletons. Material for sequencing was CD4+ T cells from blood. The receptors here all came from a human donor with classical Hodgkin lymphoma.

The genes are TRBV2 and TRBJ2-4; 15 nucleotides agree with TRBD2. Germline trimming cut 7 bases from V and 6 bases from J; bases unmatched to any gene: 7. This CDR3 is built from 16 residues. Germline CDR1 is SNHLY and CDR2 is FYNNEI. The CDR3 spells CASNDGLAGGGNIQYF. CDR3 sequence (DNA): TGTGCCAGCAACGATGGACTAGCGGGAGGGGGAAACATTCAGTACTTC.

CDR3 in DNA: TGTGCCAGCAGCCGACAATTGGAAAGCACTGAAGCTTTCTTT. This sequence encodes CASSRQLESTEAFF. The chain has TRBV7-9 and TRBJ1-1; D unresolved. Trimming stripped 5 bases from V and 4 bases from J, with 14 bases between. This CDR3 has 14 residues. Germline assignment: CDR1 SEHNR and CDR2 FQNEAQ (reference sequence).

The gene calls are TRBV6-5 and TRBJ2-5; 13 bases agree with TRBD2. V dropped 3 bases and J dropped 4; count of bases not matched to a gene: 5. The CDR3 consists of 16 residues. Germline CDR1 is MNHEY and CDR2 is SVGAGI. The CDR3 region is CASSYSTSGRGETQYF. CDR3 nucleotide sequence: TGTGCCAGCAGTTATTCCACTAGCGGGAGGGGAGAGACCCAGTACTTC.

The rearrangement joins TRBV5-4 to TRBJ2-1; D ambiguous. Germline V lookup: CDR1 SGHNT, CDR2 YYREEE (reference sequence). The V end was cut by 4 bases, the J end by 3 bases, with 5 bases between. The CDR3 extends over 12 amino acids. CDR3 in DNA: TGTGCCAGCAGCCCGGACTACAATGAGCAGTTCTTC. Translation gives CASSPDYNEQFF.

The V and J genes are TRBV6-1 and TRBJ2-1; 9 nucleotides line up with TRBD2. This CDR3 has 15 amino acids. CDR1 MNHNS and CDR2 SASEGT come from the germline V gene. With V trimmed by 7 bases and J by 2 bases, 6 bases remained unmatched. The CDR3 reads CASNLSGGPYNEQFF. CDR3 DNA sequence: TGTGCCAGCAACCTTAGCGGGGGCCCCTACAATGAGCAGTTCTTC.

The chain carries TRBV7-2 and TRBJ2-7; possibly TRBD2 for D (6 bases). Per the germline V gene, CDR1 is SGHTA and CDR2 is FQGNSA. This CDR3 is 14 amino acids long. Between the trimmed V and J ends, which lost 5 bases and 7 bases, there was a span of 18 bases. The CDR3 protein is CASSRDLLSWEQYF. The CDR3 nucleotides read TGTGCCAGCAGCCGGGACTTGCTGAGTTGGGAGCAGTACTTC.

This rearrangement joins TRBV30 to TRBJ1-2, with no clear D. The ends were cut back, 7 bases at V and 8 bases at J, with 14 bases in the middle. Germline V gene data show CDR1 as GTSNPN and CDR2 as SVGIG (reference sequence). The CDR3 runs 11 residues. CDR3 coding DNA: TGTGCCTCGACGGAGGGAGAGGGCTACACCTTC. As protein: CASTEGEGYTF.

This clone was counted once. The genes are TRBV19 and TRBJ2-5; 8 positions agree with TRBD1. Unmatched junction bases numbered 8, after V lost 4 bases and J lost 4 bases. There are 15 residues in the CDR3. The germline V gene has CDR1 LNHDA and CDR2 SQIVND (reference sequence). CDR3 protein: CASSTRQGHGETQYF. The CDR3 nucleotides are TGTGCCAGTAGTACCCGACAGGGGCACGGAGAGACCCAGTACTTC.

CDR3 nucleotides: TGTGCCAGCAGCGACTCCTCCTACGAGCAGTACTTC. Amino acid sequence: CASSDSSYEQYF. V gene TRBV27 combines with J gene TRBJ2-7; no definite D call. V was clipped by 6 bases and J by 0 bases, with 6 bases between them. Germline V lookup: CDR1 MNHEY, CDR2 SMNVEV (reference sequence). The CDR3 loop spans 12 amino acids.

This rearrangement joins TRBV2 to TRBJ2-1; 11 nucleotides agree with TRBD1. Germline V lookup: CDR1 SNHLY, CDR2 FYNNEI. J gave up 6 bases and V 3 bases, and 1 base lay outside the gene matches. The CDR3 spans 14 residues. The CDR3 region is CASSDGTGGNEQFF. The CDR3 DNA reads TGTGCCAGCAGTGATGGGACAGGGGGCAATGAGCAGTTCTTC. The full variable domain, in which reference TRBV2 and TRBJ2-1 provide the parts outside the CDR3, is EPEVTQTPSHQVTQMGQEVILRCVPISNHLYFYWYRQILGQKVEFLVSFYNNEISEKSEIFDDQFSVERPDGSNFTLKIRSTKLEDSAMYFCASSDGTGGNEQFFGPGTRLTVL.

The V call is TRBV28, the J call TRBJ1-1; 7 nucleotides match TRBD1. Trimming at V came to 6 bases and at J to 4 bases, leaving 8 bases not matched to a gene. Germline loops: CDR1 MDHEN, CDR2 SYDVKM. There are 14 residues in the CDR3. The CDR3 DNA reads TGTGCCAGCAGAAAAACAGGGGCGACCACTGAAGCTTTCTTT. Encoded protein: CASRKTGATTEAFF.

The chain carries TRBV7-9 and TRBJ1-4, with D maybe TRBD1 (5 bases). Germline V gene data show CDR1 as SEHNR and CDR2 as FQNEAQ (reference sequence). This CDR3 is built from 13 residues. V was trimmed by 5 bases and J by 8 bases, leaving 12 bases between them. Here the CDR3 DNA reads TGTGCCAGCAGCCGCAGGGACCTCGAAAAACTGTTTTTT. It yields the protein CASSRRDLEKLFF.

The chain has TRBV30 and TRBJ1-6, with a possible D match to TRBD1 (5 bases). Per germline, CDR1 GTSNPN and CDR2 SVGIG (reference sequence). The V end was cut by 4 bases, the J end by 4 bases, with 17 bases between. This CDR3 is 16 amino acids long. This CDR3 reads CAWTYPGMSYNSPLHF. The CDR3 DNA follows: TGTGCCTGGACCTATCCAGGGATGTCGTATAATTCACCCCTCCACTTT.

The chain carries TRBV5-8 and TRBJ1-3, with 8 bases identical to TRBD1. The CDR3 loop spans 15 amino acids. Germline V gene sequence: CDR1 SGHTS, CDR2 YDEGEE. V was clipped by 3 bases and J by 0 bases; unmatched bases: 2. The CDR3 DNA is TGTGCCAGCAGCTGGGACAGGCCCTCTGGAAACACCATATATTTT. It codes for CASSWDRPSGNTIYF.

For this clone: The identical CDR3 is also encoded by other nucleotide sequences in the sample. The J gene is TRBJ1-2, the V gene TRBV7-2, with a weak D call TRBD1 (5 bases). CDR1 and CDR2 from the germline V gene are SGHTA and FQGNSA. V lost 1 base and J 8 bases, leaving 11 bases between the germline ends. This CDR3 is 13 amino acids long. The CDR3 reads CASSLGRGEGYTF. The CDR3 DNA sequence: TGTGCCAGCAGCTTAGGACGGGGGGAAGGCTACACCTTC.

The chain carries TRBV5-1 and TRBJ2-1, with TRBD2 matching over 7 bases. CDR1 SGHRS and CDR2 YFSETQ come from the germline V gene. V lost 3 bases and J lost 1; bases outside the gene matches: 13. The CDR3 totals 18 residues. The CDR3 region is CASSWGGTGTHSYNEQFF. The CDR3 DNA reads TGCGCCAGCAGCTGGGGGGGAACCGGGACCCATTCCTACAATGAGCAGTTCTTC.

The chain has TRBV5-1 and TRBJ2-1, with 7 bases identical to TRBD1. The CDR3 is 14 residues long. The germline gives CDR1 SGHRS, CDR2 YFSETQ. The V and J ends lost 0 bases and 5 bases, in that order; junction bases with no gene match: 2. Written as DNA, the CDR3 is TGCGCCAGCAGCTTGGAAAGGGGGCACAATGAGCAGTTCTTC. Translation: CASSLERGHNEQFF.

This clone came up a few times. The J gene is TRBJ1-1, the V gene TRBV28; D unclear. Germline CDR1 and CDR2: MDHEN and SYDVKM. V lost 4 bases to trimming and J lost 7 bases, with 10 bases between them. The length of the CDR3 is 12 residues. The CDR3 spells CASSSLLGEAFF. The CDR3, as DNA: TGTGCCAGCAGTTCCTTGTTGGGTGAAGCTTTCTTT.

The chain uses TRBV7-3 and TRBJ2-1; D possibly corresponds to TRBD1 (6 bases). CDR1 and CDR2 from the germline V gene are SGHTA and FQGTGA. The CDR3 covers 14 residues. The V end lost 0 bases, the J end lost 7 bases, and 10 bases lay between the germline ends. CDR3 nucleotide sequence: TGTGCCAGCAGCTTAACGAGGGGGTCTAATGAGCAGTTCTTC. Its protein product is CASSLTRGSNEQFF. Drawing the rest from reference TRBV7-3 and TRBJ2-1, the complete variable domain is GAGVSQTPSNKVTEKGKYVELRCDPISGHTALYWYRQSLGQGPEFLIYFQGTGAADDSGLPNDRFFAVRPEGSVSTLKIQRTERGDSAVYLCASSLTRGSNEQFFGPGTRLTVL.

This chain joins TRBV4-2 and TRBJ1-4; TRBD1 matches 8 bases. The CDR3 is 19 amino acids. V dropped 0 bases and J dropped 0; count of bases not matched to a gene: 9. Germline CDR1 LGHNA, CDR2 YNFKEQ. Here the CDR3 reads CASSQDQGQAKTTNEKLFF. In nucleotides, the CDR3 is TGTGCCAGCAGCCAAGATCAGGGACAGGCGAAGACAACTAATGAAAAACTGTTTTTT.

The chain links TRBV9 to TRBJ1-2, with D perhaps TRBD1 (5 bases). Germline assignment: CDR1 SGDLS and CDR2 YYNGEE. V lost 3 bases to trimming and J lost 7 bases, with 16 bases between them. The CDR3 runs to 14 residues. Here the CDR3 DNA reads TGTGCCAGCAGCGAGACACTCTCGGGGGGTGGCTACACCTTC. It yields the protein CASSETLSGGGYTF.

The J gene is TRBJ2-7, the V gene TRBV27, with 8 bases aligning to TRBD1. From germline, CDR1 is MNHEY and CDR2 SMNVEV (reference sequence). This CDR3 is built from 14 residues. The trim removed 6 bases at V and 2 bases at J, leaving 6 bases unmatched. CDR3 protein: CASSRTGLTYEQYF. CDR3 sequence (DNA): TGTGCCAGCAGCCGGACAGGGCTTACCTACGAGCAGTACTTC.

The chain uses TRBV29-1 and TRBJ1-1; D unresolved. Trimming shortened V by 5 bases and J by 1 base, and 5 bases separated the two germline ends. The CDR3 totals 11 residues. Germline CDR1 is SQVTM and CDR2 is ANQGSEA. The CDR3 region has the DNA TGCAGCGTTAAAACGAACACTGAAGCTTTCTTT. It is translated as CSVKTNTEAFF. Variable domain in full (rest from reference TRBV29-1 and TRBJ1-1): SAVISQKPSRDICQRGTSLTIQCQVDSQVTMMFWYRQQPGQSLTLIATANQGSEATYESGFVIDKFPISRPNLTFSTLTVSNMSPEDSSIYLCSVKTNTEAFFGQGTRLTVV.

The chain links TRBV9 to TRBJ2-5; TRBD1 matches 12 bases. The CDR3 is made up of 15 amino acids. Germline assignment: CDR1 SGDLS and CDR2 YYNGEE. The V gene end was trimmed by 7 bases and the J gene end by 4 bases; junction bases not matched to a gene: 8. DNA for the CDR3: TGTGCCAGCGCTACCGGGACAGGGGGCGCAGAGACCCAGTACTTC. This gives the protein CASATGTGGAETQYF. Supplemented by reference TRBV9 and TRBJ2-5, the full variable domain reads DSGVTQTPKHLITATGQRVTLRCSPRSGDLSVYWYQQSLDQGLQFLIQYYNGEERAKGNILERFSAQQFPDLHSELNLSSLELGDSALYFCASATGTGGAETQYFGPGTRLLVL.

V gene TRBV2 combines with J gene TRBJ1-5; TRBD1 agrees at 8 bases. Germline trimming cut 4 bases from V and 5 bases from J; bases unmatched to any gene: 4. Germline lookup yields CDR1 SNHLY and CDR2 FYNNEI. The CDR3 extends over 14 amino acids. The CDR3 loop reads CASSVGTGDQPQHF. The CDR3 region has the DNA TGTGCCAGCAGTGTCGGGACAGGCGATCAGCCCCAGCATTTT.

V usage is TRBV7-8 and J usage is TRBJ2-7; maybe TRBD2 (6 bases). CDR3 length: 16 residues. Germline assignment: CDR1 SGHVS and CDR2 FQNEAQ. V was trimmed by 5 bases and J by 1 base, leaving 18 bases between them. CDR3 nucleotides: TGTGCCAGCAGCATTTCTAGCGCGACGCCGTCCTACGAGCAGTACTTC. Amino acid sequence: CASSISSATPSYEQYF.

The chain is built from TRBV18 and TRBJ1-3, with D uncertain. Germline V gives CDR1 KGHSH, CDR2 LQKENI. The length of the CDR3 is 14 residues. V gave up 6 bases and J gave up 8 bases, with 17 bases separating them. CDR3 residues: CASSEGKAGYTIYF. Written as DNA, the CDR3 is TGTGCCAGCTCCGAGGGCAAGGCCGGTTACACCATATATTTT. The entire variable domain, with the rest obtained from reference TRBV18 and TRBJ1-3, is as follows: NAGVMQNPRHLVRRRGQEARLRCSPMKGHSHVYWYRQLPEEGLKFMVYLQKENIIDESGMPKERFSAEFPKEGPSILRIQQVVRGDSAAYFCASSEGKAGYTIYFGEGSWLTVV.

The CDR3 here is CASSRGLAGLGGDTQYF. The CDR3 DNA sequence: TGTGCCAGCAGCAGAGGACTAGCGGGGCTAGGGGGGGATACGCAGTATTTT. The chain joins TRBV5-8 to TRBJ2-3; 12 bases line up with TRBD2. Germline CDR1 SGHTS, CDR2 YDEGEE. V shed 4 bases, J shed 6 bases, and the junction held 12 bases outside the gene matches. The CDR3 loop spans 17 amino acids.

The rearrangement links TRBV5-6 to TRBJ1-2; TRBD1 matches 8 bases. Germline CDR1 and CDR2: SGHDT and YYEEEE. This CDR3 is built from 16 residues. V shed 4 bases, J shed 0 bases, and the junction held 8 bases outside the gene matches. This CDR3 is CASSLGQGRANYGYTF. CDR3 DNA sequence: TGTGCCAGCAGCCTAGGACAGGGAAGGGCTAACTATGGCTACACCTTC.

Remarks on this clone: A read error may produce the germline difference seen at one junction end. The chain links TRBV29-1 to TRBJ1-1, with D perhaps TRBD1 (5 bases). The CDR3 loop spans 14 amino acids. CDR1 SQVTM and CDR2 ANQGSEA come from the germline V gene. The CDR3 region is CSVEDRAGGTETFF. CDR3 DNA sequence: TGCAGCGTTGAAGACAGGGCAGGAGGGACTGAAACTTTCTTT.

V usage is TRBV10-2 and J usage is TRBJ1-1, with D uncertain. Germline V gives CDR1 WSHSY, CDR2 SAAADI. The CDR3 sequence is 13 residues long. With 7 bases removed from V and 1 base from J, the gap between germline ends came to 10 bases. The CDR3 sequence is CASNQRPNTEAFF. CDR3 bases: TGCGCCAGCAACCAAAGACCGAACACTGAAGCTTTCTTT.

This rearrangement joins TRBV11-2 to TRBJ2-7, with a tentative D call TRBD2 (5 bases). CDR3 length: 13 amino acids. CDR1 is SGHAT, CDR2 FQNNGV, per germline. Trimming took off 1 base at V and 4 bases at J, with 8 bases between the two ends. CDR3 region: CASSLGRDYEQYF. DNA of the CDR3: TGTGCCAGCAGCTTAGGCCGGGATTACGAGCAGTACTTC.